The present TCR beta chain was sequenced within a study of T cell changes during pregnancy in multiple sclerosis. Sequenced by immunoSEQ multiplex PCR; TCRdb stores in-frame clones only, minus some. The sample has about 68,000 clones; just over 90% are singletons. The CDR3 consists of 14 residues. Germline loops: CDR1 LNHDA, CDR2 SQIVND (reference sequence). With 8 bases clipped from V and 9 bases from J, the junction kept 9 bases outside the gene matches. This TCR was sampled from a female donor with multiple sclerosis, enrolled in a pregnancy study. Sample: peripheral blood, taken in the third trimester of pregnancy. The V call is TRBV19, the J call TRBJ2-1; TRBD2 agrees at 11 bases. The DNA of the CDR3 is TGTGCCAGTTATAGCGGGGGGGCCTCTGGTGAGCAGTTCTTC. It yields the protein CASYSGGASGEQFF.